This T cell receptor beta chain was retrieved from a study of blood T cell repertoires in COVID-19. About the research overall: Nucleic acid was either cDNA or gDNA, and it came from T cells, B-cell-depleted T cells, or PBMCs.

Recruits, aged roughly 18 to 90 years, lived in under 25 US areas. Each participant's cohort was designated according to participant-reported clinical history. Sequencing was performed with immunoSEQ multiplex PCR; in TCRdb, only in-frame clones are kept and a portion is missing. The table shows 300,000 to 350,000 clones, with 80% to 90% occurring only once. This clone came up once. V was pared by 3 bases and J by 7 bases, with 15 bases between. The CDR3 totals 14 residues. CDR1 and CDR2 (germline): SNHLY, FYNNEI. This sequence was found in a man aged 25 to 45 who had recovered from COVID-19. The chain has TRBV2 and TRBJ1-2, with D tentatively TRBD1 (6 bases). The material sequenced was PBMCs or T cells enriched from blood (not recorded which). The CDR3 here is CASSDNRDKGGYTF. DNA of the CDR3: TGTGCCAGCAGTGATAACCGGGACAAAGGTGGCTACACCTTC.